This TCR beta chain emerged from a study of cytomegalovirus exposure and HLA in healthy donors. Per the germline V gene, CDR1 is SGHNT and CDR2 is YENEEA. CDR3 length: 16 amino acids. The primer mix had 60 Vbeta and 13 Jbeta primers. Profiling relied on immunoSEQ multiplex PCR, and the TCRdb table lists in-frame clones only, not all of them. This table holds about 100,000 clones, roughly 70% found once. Details on this clone: A read error may account for a junction end that differs from germline.

V is TRBV11-3 and J is TRBJ2-1; D is perhaps TRBD2 (6 bases). The sequence was collected from a woman between 18 and 29 years old in good health and CMV-seropositive. Sequencing was performed on PBMCs. CDR3 sequence reads: CASSLGAGSSYNEQFF. CDR3 coding DNA: TGTGCCAGCAGTTTAGGGGCCGGGAGCTCCTACAATGAGCAGTTCTTC. The entire variable domain, with the rest obtained from reference TRBV11-3 and TRBJ2-1, is as follows: EAGVVQSPRYKIIEKKQPVAFWCNPISGHNTLYWYLQNLGQGPELLIRYENEEAVDDSQLPKDRFSAERLKGVDSTLKIQPAELGDSAVYLCASSLGAGSSYNEQFFGPGTRLTVL.